Shown below are 16 T cell receptor beta chains from a single sample sequenced in a study of T cell responses to AZD1222 COVID-19 vaccine. Profiled with immunoSEQ multiplex PCR; TCRdb holds only in-frame clones, not every one. The table has 150,000 to 200,000 clones, under 95% seen once. Sequenced material: peripheral blood, taken 28 days after the second AZD1222 dose. Every receptor here comes from an adult who received the AZD1222 COVID-19 vaccine.

The V gene is TRBV9, the J gene TRBJ1-1; D is uncertain. The CDR3 has 14 residues. The V gene's germline CDR1 is SGDLS and CDR2 YYNGEE. Trimming stripped 5 bases from V and 1 base from J, with 12 bases between. The CDR3: CASRRDPWNTEAFF. CDR3 DNA: TGTGCCAGCAGGAGGGATCCATGGAACACTGAAGCTTTCTTT.

The V gene is TRBV29-1, the J gene TRBJ2-2; D is uncertain. This CDR3 comprises 12 residues. Germline-derived CDR1 and CDR2 are SQVTM and ANQGSEA. V was shortened by 6 bases and J by 3 bases, with 8 bases between the two germline ends. CDR3 protein: CSVHTYTGELFF. In DNA form, the CDR3 reads TGCAGCGTACATACGTACACCGGGGAGCTGTTTTTT.

This sequence joins TRBV5-6 and TRBJ1-2; tentative D call: TRBD1 (5 bases). This CDR3 is 16 amino acids long. V lost 7 bases to trimming and J lost 4 bases, with 23 bases between them. Germline CDR1 is SGHDT and CDR2 is YYEEEE. The CDR3 DNA reads TGTGCCAGCTGCTGGGGGACGGGTGCGGTGGGCTATGGCTACACCTTC. Its translation is CASCWGTGAVGYGYTF.

The rearrangement joins TRBV4-2 to TRBJ1-1; 10 bases are a match to TRBD1. There are 17 residues in the CDR3. Germline CDR1 and CDR2: LGHNA and YNFKEQ. With 4 bases clipped from V and 5 bases from J, the junction kept 13 bases outside the gene matches. The DNA for the CDR3 is TGTGCCAGCAGCCCCTCCGCGGACAGGGGGGTGGGTACTGAAGCTTTCTTT. Protein product: CASSPSADRGVGTEAFF.

The chain joins TRBV19 to TRBJ2-7; 9 nucleotides match TRBD1. The CDR3 is made up of 14 amino acids. In germline, CDR1 is LNHDA, CDR2 SQIVND (reference sequence). V shed 5 bases and J 4 bases; nucleotides not matched to a gene: 6. The CDR3 spells CASSDRGSQYEQYF. The CDR3 DNA sequence: TGTGCCAGTAGTGACAGGGGGTCACAGTACGAGCAGTACTTC.

The chain is built from TRBV4-1 and TRBJ2-3; no clear D. The CDR3 contains 14 residues. V dropped 5 bases and J dropped 0 bases, with 9 bases sitting between them. Germline-derived CDR1 and CDR2 are MGHRA and YSYEKL. DNA for the CDR3: TGCGCCAGCAGCTATCAGACTAGCACAGATACGCAGTATTTT. As protein: CASSYQTSTDTQYF.

The chain joins TRBV25-1 to TRBJ1-4; D remains ambiguous. The germline V and J ends were trimmed by 3 bases and 8 bases, with 13 bases remaining between them. The length of the CDR3 is 14 residues. The germline V gene encodes CDR1 MGHDK and CDR2 SYGVNS. CDR3: CASSDFRDYEKLFF. The DNA for the CDR3 is TGTGCCAGCAGTGATTTCAGAGATTACGAAAAACTGTTTTTT.

The V gene is TRBV6-2 or TRBV6-3, the J gene TRBJ2-7; D perhaps matches TRBD2 (6 bases). The V end was cut by 2 bases, the J end by 6 bases, with 8 bases between. CDR3 length equals 12 residues. The germline CDR1 and CDR2 sequences are MNHEY and SVGEGT. The DNA of the CDR3 is TGTGCCAGCAGTTACCCGGGGGTCGAGCAGTACTTC. Translation gives CASSYPGVEQYF.

The CDR3 DNA reads as TGTGCCAGCAGCCACCAGGAGGGCCCGGCCTACGAGCAGTACTTC. It encodes CASSHQEGPAYEQYF. This chain links TRBV4-2 with TRBJ2-7, with a weak D call TRBD2 (6 bases). CDR1 is LGHNA, CDR2 YNFKEQ, per germline. The length of the CDR3 is 15 residues. Between the trimmed V and J ends, which lost 3 bases and 2 bases, there was a span of 14 bases.

The V gene is TRBV27, the J gene TRBJ2-1, with TRBD2 identical over 10 bases. V dropped 3 bases and J dropped 7; count of bases not matched to a gene: 12. The CDR3 extends over 17 amino acids. CDR1 is MNHEY and CDR2 is SMNVEV in the germline V gene (reference sequence). The CDR3 is CASSLVQAGGLGNEQFF. In DNA, the CDR3 is TGTGCCAGCAGTTTGGTTCAAGCGGGAGGGCTGGGTAATGAGCAGTTCTTC.

The V and J genes are TRBV29-1 and TRBJ2-4; 8 bases are shared with TRBD2. This CDR3 is 15 amino acids long. Trimming cost V 6 bases and J 4 bases; bases outside gene matches: 11. Looked up from germline, CDR1 is SQVTM and CDR2 is ANQGSEA. The DNA of the CDR3 is TGCAGCGTAACTTCACTAGCGGAGCTGAAAAACATTCAGTACTTC. Amino acid sequence: CSVTSLAELKNIQYF.

This CDR3 is CASSRGQGYNEQFF. Here the CDR3 DNA reads TGTGCCAGCAGTCGAGGACAGGGGTACAATGAGCAGTTCTTC. The chain uses TRBV27 and TRBJ2-1; 9 nucleotides line up with TRBD1. Looked up from germline, CDR1 is MNHEY and CDR2 is SMNVEV (reference sequence). The CDR3 sequence is 14 residues long. With V trimmed by 5 bases and J by 4 bases, 3 bases remained unmatched.

This clone was recorded once. The chain links TRBV5-1 to TRBJ2-5; TRBD1 aligns across 7 bases. The CDR3 runs 16 residues. With 1 base clipped from V and 2 bases from J, the junction kept 8 bases outside the gene matches. Germline V gene data show CDR1 as SGHRS and CDR2 as YFSETQ. The CDR3 DNA sequence: TGCGCCAGCAGCTTGCTAGGTACAGGGGTACAAGAGACCCAGTACTTC. Protein product: CASSLLGTGVQETQYF.

The gene calls are TRBV6-5 and TRBJ1-1, with D perhaps matching TRBD1 (6 bases). This CDR3 has 14 residues. The germline V gene encodes CDR1 MNHEY and CDR2 SVGAGI. V lost 2 bases to trimming and J lost 3 bases, with 10 bases between them. The CDR3 here is CASSYRGRDTEAFF. CDR3 coding DNA: TGTGCCAGCAGTTACAGGGGGAGGGACACTGAAGCTTTCTTT.

On this clone itself: Other DNA sequences in this sample translate to the same CDR3. The chain is built from TRBV11-3 and TRBJ2-1; no clear D gene. V was pared by 0 bases and J by 0 bases, with 6 bases between. This CDR3 is 15 amino acids long. Germline V gene sequence: CDR1 SGHNT, CDR2 YENEEA. CDR3 DNA sequence: TGTGCCAGCAGCTTAGACGGAAGCTCCTACAATGAGCAGTTCTTC. It is translated as CASSLDGSSYNEQFF.

This chain joins TRBV20-1 and TRBJ2-2; 11 nucleotides match TRBD2. Germline trimming cut 3 bases from V and 6 bases from J; bases unmatched to any gene: 9. The CDR3 contains 16 residues. The germline CDR1 and CDR2 sequences are DFQATT and SNEGSKA (reference sequence). DNA for the CDR3: TGCAGTGCTAGTCCTCGGCTAGCGGGAGGAGCCGGGGAGCTGTTTTTT. Amino acids: CSASPRLAGGAGELFF.